The 11 T cell receptor beta chains below all came from one sample that was sequenced in a study of T cells in localized non-small cell lung cancer. Profiled with immunoSEQ multiplex PCR; TCRdb holds only in-frame clones, not every one. The table has fewer than 40,000 clones, about 81% seen once. The sequencing here drew on peripheral blood, taken before any cancer treatment. All receptors derive from a male donor older than 55 with stage II squamous cell lung carcinoma.

The chain links TRBV7-8 to TRBJ1-2; no firm D call. Germline loops: CDR1 SGHVS, CDR2 FQNEAQ. This CDR3 is built from 17 residues. The V end lost 5 bases, the J end lost 2 bases, and 21 bases lay between the germline ends. CDR3 DNA: TGTGCCAGCAGCCCCCCTAATCCTCGGAGCGTCAACTATGGCTACACCTTC. Amino acid sequence: CASSPPNPRSVNYGYTF.

The chain has TRBV9 and TRBJ2-3; no clear D gene. The V gene's germline CDR1 is SGDLS and CDR2 YYNGEE. V was trimmed by 3 bases and J by 0 bases, leaving 14 bases between them. CDR3 length: 16 residues. CDR3 bases: TGTGCCAGCAGCGCAGGAAGCAGATCTAGCACAGATACGCAGTATTTT. Its translation is CASSAGSRSSTDTQYF.

This clone is labeled as medium-sized. This chain connects TRBV6-1 to TRBJ1-4; weak D call: TRBD1 (5 bases). The V end was cut by 7 bases, the J end by 5 bases, with 17 bases between. Germline CDR1 is MNHNS and CDR2 is SASEGT. CDR3 size: 15 residues. The CDR3 DNA is TGTGCCAGCATTCTGGGACGGGGCGAGAATGAAAAACTGTTTTTT. Protein: CASILGRGENEKLFF.

The chain recombines TRBV7-3 with TRBJ2-3, with TRBD2 identical over 11 bases. V shed 6 bases, J shed 1 base, and the junction held 6 bases outside the gene matches. Per germline, CDR1 SGHTA and CDR2 FQGTGA. The length of the CDR3 is 16 residues. In nucleotides, the CDR3 is TGTGCCAGCAGATCGGGACTAGCGGTTTGCACAGATACGCAGTATTTT. Its protein product is CASRSGLAVCTDTQYF.

This chain links TRBV27 with TRBJ2-7, with D possibly TRBD2 on 6 matching bases. The V and J ends lost 1 base and 7 bases respectively, with 14 bases between them. The CDR3 length is 14 residues. Germline-derived CDR1 and CDR2 are MNHEY and SMNVEV (reference sequence). The CDR3 region is CASSLLEGAEEQYF. Here the CDR3 DNA reads TGTGCCAGCAGTTTATTGGAGGGAGCGGAGGAGCAGTACTTC.

The J gene is TRBJ2-2, the V gene TRBV10-3; the match to TRBD2 covers 12 bases. The CDR3 consists of 16 residues. The germline V gene has CDR1 ENHRY and CDR2 SYGVKD. The J segment lost 6 bases and the V segment lost 3 bases, leaving 5 bases of the junction unmatched. CDR3: CAISESSGGAAGELFF. The CDR3 bases are TGTGCCATCAGTGAATCTAGCGGGGGGGCGGCCGGGGAGCTGTTTTTT.

The chain recombines TRBV25-1 with TRBJ1-2; D ambiguous. Germline CDR1 MGHDK, CDR2 SYGVNS. The V end lost 4 bases, the J end lost 5 bases, and 5 bases lay between the germline ends. The CDR3 covers 11 residues. CDR3 residues: CASSVGYGYTF. The CDR3 bases are TGTGCCAGCAGTGTCGGGTATGGCTACACCTTC.

This clone was detected only a few times. The chain couples TRBV6-5 to TRBJ2-6, with D possibly matching TRBD1 (5 bases). The V and J ends lost 7 bases and 0 bases respectively, with 10 bases between them. The CDR3 extends over 15 amino acids. Germline V gives CDR1 MNHEY, CDR2 SVGAGI. The CDR3, as DNA: TGTGCCAGCACCCGACAGTTCTCTGGGGCCAACGTCCTGACTTTC. Protein product: CASTRQFSGANVLTF.

The chain uses TRBV21-1 and TRBJ1-1. TRBV21-1 is labeled a pseudogene. The CDR3 is made up of 14 amino acids. For the CDR3, the DNA is TGTGCCAGCAGCAAAGTAAAAGTGCGCACTGAAGCTTTCTTT. Protein: CASSKVKVRTEAFF.

This chain connects TRBV19 to TRBJ2-5; 9 positions match TRBD1. J was trimmed by 2 bases and V by 9 bases; bases with no gene match: 4. The germline V gene has CDR1 LNHDA and CDR2 SQIVND (reference sequence). There are 13 residues in the CDR3. CDR3 sequence (DNA): TGTGCCAGCTCGGACAGGGGACAAGAGACCCAGTACTTC. Translated: CASSDRGQETQYF.

J is TRBJ2-5 and V is TRBV5-1, with D maybe TRBD2 (5 bases). The CDR3 length is 13 residues. CDR1 and CDR2 from the germline V gene are SGHRS and YFSETQ. V gave up 1 base and J gave up 5 bases, with 9 bases separating them. DNA for the CDR3: TGCGCCAGCAGCTTGTGGCCGGGGGAGACCCAGTACTTC. The encoded protein is CASSLWPGETQYF.